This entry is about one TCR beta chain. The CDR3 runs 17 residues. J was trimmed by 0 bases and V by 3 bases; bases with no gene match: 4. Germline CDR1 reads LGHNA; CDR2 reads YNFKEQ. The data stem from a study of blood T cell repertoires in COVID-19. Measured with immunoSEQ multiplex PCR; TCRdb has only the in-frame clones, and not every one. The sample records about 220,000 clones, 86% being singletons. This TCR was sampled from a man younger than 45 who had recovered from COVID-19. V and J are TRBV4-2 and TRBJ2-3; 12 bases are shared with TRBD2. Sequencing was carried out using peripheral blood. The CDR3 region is CASSHGTSGSSTDTQYF. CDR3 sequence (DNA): TGTGCCAGCAGCCACGGGACTAGCGGGTCAAGCACAGATACGCAGTATTTT.